This T cell receptor (beta chain) is from a study of blood T cells in healthy people across ages. A second PCR, run for roughly 7 to 11 cycles, used a sample-barcoded 5' primer plus a J-beta primer mix. TCRdb redid the calling of the 5' RACE reads with MiXCR, one entry per CDR3 protein. The data contain 600,000 to 900,000 distinct CDR3 sequences, 20% to 30% of them singletons. Between the trimmed V and J ends, which lost 3 bases and 5 bases, there was a span of 10 bases. The CDR3 runs 13 residues. This clonotype was counted ten times or more. This sample also appeared in a second study, on T cells of mothers and their children.

Sample: blood. The clonotype originates from a boy under 18 in good health. This rearrangement joins TRBV12-3 or TRBV12-4 to TRBJ2-5, with TRBD2 as a possible D gene (6 bases). Here the CDR3 DNA reads TGTGCCAGCAGTTTTCGGGAGTGGGAGACCCAGTACTTC. It yields the protein CASSFREWETQYF.